This T cell receptor beta chain was profiled in a study of T cell responses to AZD1222 COVID-19 vaccine. Overall study findings and caveats: Donors were mostly white British, more females; clonal diversity possibly underestimated.

As to this clone: The antigen is not known.

Here immunoSEQ multiplex PCR was the method, and the copy in TCRdb shows in-frame clones only, minus some. The sample contains about 140,000 clones, over 85% of which appear only once. Sequenced material: peripheral blood, taken on day 0 of MenACWY control vaccination. This receptor was taken from an adult in good health.

CDR3 sequence (DNA): TGTGCCAGCAGTGAGATTCCGGGGGACACTGAAGCTTTCTTT. This gives the protein CASSEIPGDTEAFF. The V gene is TRBV2, the J gene TRBJ1-1; the D gene is possibly TRBD1 (5 bases). V was pared by 3 bases and J by 3 bases, with 11 bases between. The CDR3 runs to 14 residues. Germline CDR1 is SNHLY and CDR2 is FYNNEI.